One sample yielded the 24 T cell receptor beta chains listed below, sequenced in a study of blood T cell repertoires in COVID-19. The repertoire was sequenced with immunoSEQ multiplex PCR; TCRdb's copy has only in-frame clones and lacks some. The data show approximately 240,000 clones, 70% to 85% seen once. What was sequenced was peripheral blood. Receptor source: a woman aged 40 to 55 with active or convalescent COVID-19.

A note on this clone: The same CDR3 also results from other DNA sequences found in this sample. The chain's CDR3 is CASSFENSPLHF. The CDR3 region has the DNA TGTGCCAGCAGTTTCGAGAACTCACCCCTCCACTTT. The rearrangement joins TRBV12-3 or TRBV12-4 to TRBJ1-6; D is unresolved. The CDR3 extends over 12 amino acids. Trimming cost V 3 bases and J 10 bases, with 7 bases left between them.

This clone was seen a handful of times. As DNA, the CDR3 is TGCGCCAGCAGCTTGGGGCCGGAGGGTCAGCCCCAGCATTTT. Translated: CASSLGPEGQPQHF. The rearrangement joins TRBV5-1 to TRBJ1-5, with D uncertain. CDR1 is SGHRS, CDR2 YFSETQ, per germline. V lost 0 bases, J lost 6 bases, and 10 bases lay in between. The CDR3 is 14 residues long.

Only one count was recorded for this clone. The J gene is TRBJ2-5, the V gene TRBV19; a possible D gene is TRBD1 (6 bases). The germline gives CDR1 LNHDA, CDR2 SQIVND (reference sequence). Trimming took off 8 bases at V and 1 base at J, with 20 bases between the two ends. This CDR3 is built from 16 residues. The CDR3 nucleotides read TGTGCCAGTTCGACTACAGGGATGGGGGCCCAAGAGACCCAGTACTTC. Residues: CASSTTGMGAQETQYF.

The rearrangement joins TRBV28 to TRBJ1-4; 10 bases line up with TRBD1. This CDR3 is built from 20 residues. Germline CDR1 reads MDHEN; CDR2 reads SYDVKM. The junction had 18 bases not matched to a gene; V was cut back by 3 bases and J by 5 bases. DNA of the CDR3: TGTGCCAGCAGTTTTCATCGCCGGACAGGGGGAAGAGGTAGAAATGAAAAACTGTTTTTT. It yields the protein CASSFHRRTGGRGRNEKLFF.

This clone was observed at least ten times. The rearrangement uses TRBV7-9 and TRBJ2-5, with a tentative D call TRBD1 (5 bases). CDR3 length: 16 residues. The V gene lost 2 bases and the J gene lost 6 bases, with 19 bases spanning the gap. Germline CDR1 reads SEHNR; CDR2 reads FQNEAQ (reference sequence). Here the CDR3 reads CASSLFDSDLPKTQYF. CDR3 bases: TGTGCCAGCAGCTTATTCGACAGCGATTTGCCTAAGACCCAGTACTTC.

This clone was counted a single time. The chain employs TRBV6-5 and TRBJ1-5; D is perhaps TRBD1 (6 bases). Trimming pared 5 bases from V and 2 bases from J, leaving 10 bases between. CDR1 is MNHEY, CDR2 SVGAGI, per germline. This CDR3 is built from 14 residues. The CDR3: CASSPGAGNQPQHF. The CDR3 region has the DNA TGTGCCAGCAGTCCAGGGGCGGGCAATCAGCCCCAGCATTTT.

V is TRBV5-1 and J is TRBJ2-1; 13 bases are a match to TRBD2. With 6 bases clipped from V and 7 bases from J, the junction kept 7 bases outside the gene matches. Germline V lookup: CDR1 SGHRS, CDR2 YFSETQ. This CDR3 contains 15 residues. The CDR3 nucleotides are TGCGCCAGCACCCCGACTAGCGGGGGGCAAAATGAGCAGTTCTTC. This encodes CASTPTSGGQNEQFF.

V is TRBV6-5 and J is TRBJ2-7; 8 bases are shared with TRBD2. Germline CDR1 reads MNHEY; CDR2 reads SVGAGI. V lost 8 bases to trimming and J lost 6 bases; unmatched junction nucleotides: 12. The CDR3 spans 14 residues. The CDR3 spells CASVRAGGLGEQYF. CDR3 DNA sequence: TGTGCCAGCGTTCGTGCGGGGGGACTTGGCGAGCAGTACTTC.

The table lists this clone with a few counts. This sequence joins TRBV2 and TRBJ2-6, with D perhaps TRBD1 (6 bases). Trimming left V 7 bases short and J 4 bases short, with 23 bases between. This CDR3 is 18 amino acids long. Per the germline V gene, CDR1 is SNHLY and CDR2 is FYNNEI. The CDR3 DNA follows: TGTGCCAGCATGGACTTAGGAGACGCAGGGGCCGGGGCCAACGTCCTGACTTTC. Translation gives CASMDLGDAGAGANVLTF.

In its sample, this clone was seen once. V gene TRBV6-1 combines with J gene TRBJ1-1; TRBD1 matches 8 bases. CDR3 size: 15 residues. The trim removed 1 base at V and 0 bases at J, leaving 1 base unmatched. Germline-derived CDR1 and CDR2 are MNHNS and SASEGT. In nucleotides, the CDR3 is TGTGCCAGCAGTGAAGACAGGGGGATGAACACTGAAGCTTTCTTT. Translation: CASSEDRGMNTEAFF.

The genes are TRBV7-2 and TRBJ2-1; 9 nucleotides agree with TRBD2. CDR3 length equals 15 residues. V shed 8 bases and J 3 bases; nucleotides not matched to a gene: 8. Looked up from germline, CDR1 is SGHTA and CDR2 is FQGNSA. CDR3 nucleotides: TGTGCCAGCGCGGGGGGGGCAGGAGACTACAATGAGCAGTTCTTC. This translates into CASAGGAGDYNEQFF.

The CDR3 sequence: CAISRQGDHQPQHF. In DNA, the CDR3 is TGTGCCATCAGCCGACAGGGGGATCATCAGCCCCAGCATTTT. The chain joins TRBV10-3 to TRBJ1-5, with 9 bases aligning to TRBD1. The V and J ends lost 6 bases and 5 bases, in that order; junction bases with no gene match: 5. Germline V gene data show CDR1 as ENHRY and CDR2 as SYGVKD. The CDR3 totals 14 residues.

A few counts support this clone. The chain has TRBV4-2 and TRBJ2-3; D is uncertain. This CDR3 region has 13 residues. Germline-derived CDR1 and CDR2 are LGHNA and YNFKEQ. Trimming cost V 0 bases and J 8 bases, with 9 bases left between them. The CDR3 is CASSQDIRGTQYF. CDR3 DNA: TGTGCCAGCAGCCAAGATATAAGAGGTACGCAGTATTTT.

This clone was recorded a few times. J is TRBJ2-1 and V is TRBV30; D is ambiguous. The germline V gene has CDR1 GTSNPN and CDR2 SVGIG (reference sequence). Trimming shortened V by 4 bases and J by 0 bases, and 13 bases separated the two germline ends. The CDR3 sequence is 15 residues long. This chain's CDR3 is CAWKRLANSYNEQFF. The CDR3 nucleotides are TGTGCCTGGAAAAGACTCGCCAACTCCTACAATGAGCAGTTCTTC. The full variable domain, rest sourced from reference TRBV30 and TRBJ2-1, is SQTIHQWPATLVQPVGSPLSLECTVEGTSNPNLYWYRQAAGRGLQLLFYSVGIGQISSEVPQNLSASRPQDRQFILSSKKLLLSDSGFYLCAWKRLANSYNEQFFGPGTRLTVL.

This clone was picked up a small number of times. CDR3 bases: TGCGCCAGCAGTGAGTCCTCCGGGACAACCCAGTACTTC. This translates into CASSESSGTTQYF. The V and J genes are TRBV10-1 and TRBJ2-5; perhaps TRBD1 as D (6 bases). V shed 0 bases and J shed 8 bases, with 10 bases lying between them. The CDR3 is made up of 13 amino acids. Germline V gene sequence: CDR1 WNHNN, CDR2 SYGVQD (reference sequence).

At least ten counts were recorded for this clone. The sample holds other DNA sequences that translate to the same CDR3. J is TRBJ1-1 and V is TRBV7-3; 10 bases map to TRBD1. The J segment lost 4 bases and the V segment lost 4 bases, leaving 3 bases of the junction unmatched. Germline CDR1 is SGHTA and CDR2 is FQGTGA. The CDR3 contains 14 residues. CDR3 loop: CASSSGTGATEAFF. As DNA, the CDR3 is TGTGCCAGCAGCTCCGGGACAGGGGCCACTGAAGCTTTCTTT.

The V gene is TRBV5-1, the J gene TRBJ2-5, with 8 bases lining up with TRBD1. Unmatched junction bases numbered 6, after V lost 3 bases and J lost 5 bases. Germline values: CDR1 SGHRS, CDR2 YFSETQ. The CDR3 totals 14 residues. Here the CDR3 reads CASSSRRGLETQYF. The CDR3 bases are TGCGCCAGCAGCTCCCGCAGGGGGCTGGAGACCCAGTACTTC.

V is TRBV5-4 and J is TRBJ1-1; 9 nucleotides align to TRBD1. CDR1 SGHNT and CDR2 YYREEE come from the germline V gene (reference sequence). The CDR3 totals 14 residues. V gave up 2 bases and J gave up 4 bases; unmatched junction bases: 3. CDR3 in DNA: TGTGCCAGCAGCTTACAGGGGGCGGTCACTGAAGCTTTCTTT. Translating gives CASSLQGAVTEAFF. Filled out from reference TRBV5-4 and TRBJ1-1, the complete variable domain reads ETGVTQSPTHLIKTRGQQVTLRCSSQSGHNTVSWYQQALGQGPQFIFQYYREEENGRGNFPPRFSGLQFPNYSSELNVNALELDDSALYLCASSLQGAVTEAFFGQGTRLTVV.

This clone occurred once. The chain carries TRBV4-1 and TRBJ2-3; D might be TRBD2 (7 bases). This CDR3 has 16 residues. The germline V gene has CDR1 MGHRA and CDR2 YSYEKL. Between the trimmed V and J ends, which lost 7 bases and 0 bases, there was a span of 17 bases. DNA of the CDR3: TGCGCCAGCAACTCGGCGGGGGCCTATAGCACAGATACGCAGTATTTT. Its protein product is CASNSAGAYSTDTQYF.

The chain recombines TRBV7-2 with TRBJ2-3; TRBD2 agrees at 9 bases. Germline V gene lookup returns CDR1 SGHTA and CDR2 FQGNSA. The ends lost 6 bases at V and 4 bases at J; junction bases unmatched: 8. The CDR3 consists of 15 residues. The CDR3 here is CASSARGGGADTQYF. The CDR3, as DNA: TGTGCCAGCAGTGCGCGGGGGGGCGGTGCAGATACGCAGTATTTT.

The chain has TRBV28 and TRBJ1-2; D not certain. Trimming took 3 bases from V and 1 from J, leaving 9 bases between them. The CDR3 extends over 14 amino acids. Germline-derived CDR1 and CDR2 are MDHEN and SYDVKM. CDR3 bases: TGTGCCAGCAGTTTCGACGGGAGTAACTATGGCTACACCTTC. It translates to CASSFDGSNYGYTF.

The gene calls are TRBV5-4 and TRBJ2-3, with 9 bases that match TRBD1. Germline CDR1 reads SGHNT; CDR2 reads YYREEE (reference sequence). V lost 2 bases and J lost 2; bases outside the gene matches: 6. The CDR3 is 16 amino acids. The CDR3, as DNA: TGTGCCAGCAGCTTCAAACAGGGGGCTCTCACAGATACGCAGTATTTT. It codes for CASSFKQGALTDTQYF.

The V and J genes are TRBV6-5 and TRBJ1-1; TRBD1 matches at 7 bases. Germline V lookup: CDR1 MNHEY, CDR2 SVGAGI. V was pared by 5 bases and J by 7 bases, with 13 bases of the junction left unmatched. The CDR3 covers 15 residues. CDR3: CASSPGRQGAGEAFF. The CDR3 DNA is TGTGCCAGCAGTCCCGGCCGACAGGGCGCAGGTGAAGCTTTCTTT.

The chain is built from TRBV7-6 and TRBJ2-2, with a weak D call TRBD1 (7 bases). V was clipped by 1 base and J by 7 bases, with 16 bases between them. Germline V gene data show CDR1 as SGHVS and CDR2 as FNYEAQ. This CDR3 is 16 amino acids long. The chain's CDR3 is CASSLGAGGNGGELFF. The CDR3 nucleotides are TGTGCCAGCAGCTTAGGGGCAGGGGGGAACGGCGGGGAGCTGTTTTTT.